The clone carrying this TCR beta chain was observed a few times. No antigen is known for it. CDR1 and CDR2 (germline): DFQATT, SNEGSKA (reference sequence). Trimming removed 8 bases from V and 5 bases from J, with 13 bases in between. The CDR3 is 11 amino acids. The data are from a study of beta chain features in type 1 diabetes. Turning to the study itself: Examination spanned 100 million to 130 million sorted cells from all samples.

Study-level findings and limits: Type 1 diabetes patients had TCRB CDR3s that were shorter (moderately but significantly so) in all four CD4+ subsets.

Isolated RNA was reverse transcribed in full, so expressed TCRB transcripts were sequenced. Only in-frame clones appear in the TCRdb table, and some are missing; sequencing was by immunoSEQ multiplex PCR. The repertoire holds some 240,000 clones, with 16% as singletons. The material sequenced was naive CD4+ T cells from blood. This sequence originates from a young man with type 1 diabetes. The V call is TRBV20-1, the J call TRBJ2-7; D could derive from TRBD1 or TRBD2 (5 bases each). The CDR3 DNA is TGCAGTTCCCCGTGGGGGAACGAGCAGTACTTC. Translating it yields CSSPWGNEQYF.